This T cell receptor beta chain was observed in a study of blood T cell repertoires in COVID-19. The CDR3 has 12 residues. Germline V CDR1 and CDR2: KGHDR, SFDVKD. V lost 9 bases and J 7 bases, leaving 12 bases between the germline ends. Per the original methods: Amplification with reference gene primers provided the estimates of nucleated cell counts. The repertoire was sequenced with immunoSEQ multiplex PCR; TCRdb's copy has only in-frame clones and lacks some. That table is the source of V, J and clone size, and D and trimming were worked out from the DNA. Here the sample spans over 250,000 clones, more than 75% being singletons.

The receptor was derived from a woman aged 40 to 50 who had recovered from COVID-19. Sequences were obtained from peripheral blood. The gene calls are TRBV24-1 and TRBJ1-5; tentative D call: TRBD1 (5 bases). This CDR3 reads CATGQGSQPQHF. CDR3 sequence (DNA): TGTGCCACCGGGCAGGGAAGCCAGCCCCAGCATTTT.